The clone carrying this TCR beta chain was seen more than once but under ten times. Its antigen is unknown. The entry originates in a study of a mutant IDH1 vaccine in newly diagnosed glioma. Whole-study context: Patients had eight vaccinations, in weeks 1, 3, 5, 7, 11, 15, 19 and 23. The therapy given earlier, which was standard therapy, consisted of radiotherapy, temozolomide, or both, and most of the patients received both. A roughly 60% male, about 38% female split and a mean age of approximately 38 years characterized treated patients. Vaccines began 4-6 weeks after radiotherapy alone, or with temozolomide cycles.

The CDR3 extends over 14 amino acids. The V gene lost 0 bases and the J gene lost 5 bases, with 10 bases spanning the gap. CDR1 and CDR2 from the germline V gene are MGHRA and YSYEKL. The time point: week 5, during vaccination. Doses comprised 300 ug of mutant IDH1 20-mer peptide each, plus topical imiquimod. Clones were read by immunoSEQ multiplex PCR, and TCRdb kept only the in-frame ones, dropping some. The repertoire holds approximately 26,000 clones, around 85% seen once, with 6.5% to 7.5% in the top ten. The source is a man in his forties with glioma. Some clones in this sample may be carry-over from other donors' samples. V is TRBV4-1 and J is TRBJ1-2; D might be TRBD1 (5 bases). This specimen was PBMCs, taken from a glioma patient whose treatment included an IDH1 peptide vaccine. Here the CDR3 reads CASSQEVREYGYTF. Here the CDR3 DNA reads TGCGCCAGCAGCCAAGAGGTCAGGGAGTATGGCTACACCTTC.